The clone carrying this TCR beta chain has only one observation. V was pared by 3 bases and J by 4 bases, with 8 bases of the junction left unmatched. This CDR3 has 15 residues. The sample originates from a study of T cells in Graves' hyperthyroidism and ophthalmopathy. Researchers took RNA transcripts and amplified the TCR beta CDR3 regions from them. When the TCR CDR3 underwent first-round RT-PCR, the HTBI primer set was used. A single record per CDR3 protein comes from TCRdb applying MiXCR to the multiplex PCR reads. The table has more than 350,000 distinct CDR3 sequences, 17% seen once. Fresh peripheral blood, 8 to 10 ml, was the source of the PBMCs.

The J gene is TRBJ1-2, the V gene TRBV12-3 or TRBV12-4; 7 bases line up with TRBD1. This TCR came from a woman younger than 45 with Graves' hyperthyroidism that later progressed to Graves' ophthalmopathy. Sequencing was carried out using blood. The CDR3 protein is CASSFPRGDLYGYTF. CDR3 nucleotide sequence: TGTGCCAGCAGTTTCCCCAGGGGGGACCTCTATGGCTACACCTTC.